The 15 T cell receptor beta chains below were found in one sample sequenced in a study of regulatory and conventional T cells in RAG deficiency. Sequencing was performed with immunoSEQ multiplex PCR; in TCRdb, only in-frame clones are kept and a portion is missing. The repertoire has 45,000 or so clones, 85% to 90% of them found once; the top ten carry 0.45% to 0.6%. Blood CD4+ CD25-low CD127-high conventional T cells supplied the genomic DNA template. The data also belong to a second study, concerning regulatory T cells. That paper notes: Primers: 52 TRBV forward and 13 TRBJ reverse.

Sequenced material: CD4+ effector T cells sorted from blood. The receptors stem from a human donor in good health.

The chain has TRBV2 and TRBJ2-5; either TRBD1 or TRBD2 may fit D (6 bases each). Gene TRBJ2-7 matches the end of the DNA better, so the J call may be wrong. This CDR3 contains 14 residues. Germline CDR1 SNHLY, CDR2 FYNNEI. The CDR3 nucleotides are TGTGCCAGCAGTGTTGGGGGGCGCATGTACGAGCAGTACTTC. Its translation: CASSVGGRMYEQYF.

The chain employs TRBV6-6 and TRBJ2-7; D not resolved. V shed 2 bases and J shed 7 bases, with 15 bases lying between them. CDR3 size: 14 residues. In germline, CDR1 is MNHNY, CDR2 SVGAGI (reference sequence). The CDR3 reads CASSYGLAPFEQYF. CDR3 DNA sequence: TGTGCCAGCAGTTACGGGCTGGCCCCCTTTGAGCAGTACTTC.

The J gene is TRBJ2-7, the V gene TRBV6-5; D call uncertain. The germline CDR1 and CDR2 sequences are MNHEY and SVGAGI. This CDR3 contains 14 residues. V lost 8 bases and J lost 2, with 16 bases in between. This CDR3 reads CASAFGPTTYEQYF. Here the CDR3 DNA reads TGTGCCAGCGCGTTCGGGCCTACTACCTACGAGCAGTACTTC.

This chain connects TRBV5-1 to TRBJ2-1; a weak D match, TRBD1 (5 bases). Germline lookup yields CDR1 SGHRS and CDR2 YFSETQ. CDR3 length: 13 residues. The V and J ends lost 5 bases and 6 bases respectively, with 12 bases between them. CDR3 DNA: TGCGCCAGCAGGGACACCTCGGGCAATGAGCAGTTCTTC. Translating it yields CASRDTSGNEQFF.

This chain uses TRBV10-1 with TRBJ2-1; D is perhaps TRBD1 (5 bases). The germline gives CDR1 WNHNN, CDR2 SYGVQD (reference sequence). Trimming took 8 bases from V and 8 from J, leaving 19 bases between them. The CDR3 contains 14 residues. The CDR3 loop reads CASSDTGFEDEQFF. In nucleotides, the CDR3 is TGCGCCAGCTCTGATACAGGTTTTGAGGATGAGCAGTTCTTC.

V and J are TRBV13 and TRBJ1-4, with 8 nucleotides matching TRBD1. The length of the CDR3 is 16 residues. Germline trimming cut 4 bases from V and 5 bases from J; bases unmatched to any gene: 9. Germline values: CDR1 PRHDT, CDR2 FYEKMQ (reference sequence). This CDR3 is CASSSRQGTLNEKLFF. CDR3 DNA sequence: TGTGCCAGCAGCTCTCGACAGGGGACGTTAAATGAAAAACTGTTTTTT.

The V gene is TRBV7-2, the J gene TRBJ1-1, with a tentative D call TRBD1 (6 bases). Germline loops: CDR1 SGHTA, CDR2 FQGNSA. This CDR3 has 18 amino acids. Trimming took 5 bases from V and 3 from J, leaving 25 bases between them. The CDR3 sequence is CASSPRGAGAGLDTEAFF. The CDR3 DNA follows: TGTGCCAGCAGCCCGCGAGGGGCAGGGGCGGGCTTGGACACTGAAGCTTTCTTT.

The V and J genes are TRBV4-1 and TRBJ2-5; unclear D gene. The CDR3 runs to 14 residues. Germline V CDR1 and CDR2: MGHRA, YSYEKL. V shed 4 bases and J shed 4 bases, with 13 bases lying between them. CDR3 nucleotides: TGCGCCAGCAGCCTAGGGCCGGGCGGAGAGACCCAGTACTTC. Translated: CASSLGPGGETQYF.

This chain links TRBV18 with TRBJ1-5; D unresolved. The CDR3 sequence is 14 residues long. Germline lookup yields CDR1 KGHSH and CDR2 LQKENI. The V end lost 1 base, the J end lost 5 bases, and 9 bases lay between the germline ends. The CDR3 loop is CASSPQGTDQPQHF. CDR3 nucleotide sequence: TGTGCCAGCTCACCACAGGGAACGGATCAGCCCCAGCATTTT.

The chain recombines TRBV28 with TRBJ1-5; 8 positions match TRBD1. Germline trimming cut 8 bases from V and 7 bases from J; bases unmatched to any gene: 4. CDR3 length: 12 residues. The germline gives CDR1 MDHEN, CDR2 SYDVKM. CDR3 loop: CASGQGQQPQHF. In DNA form, the CDR3 reads TGTGCCAGCGGACAGGGTCAACAGCCCCAGCATTTT.

The rearrangement joins TRBV6-5 to TRBJ2-1; 7 nucleotides align to TRBD2. V lost 7 bases, J lost 6 bases, and 9 bases stayed unmatched. The CDR3 is 14 amino acids. Germline CDR1 and CDR2: MNHEY and SVGAGI. CDR3 sequence: CASTRTRSANEQFF. The CDR3 bases are TGTGCCAGCACAAGGACTAGGTCAGCCAATGAGCAGTTCTTC.

The J gene is TRBJ1-1, the V gene TRBV20-1; the D is unclear. V was clipped by 4 bases and J by 5 bases, with 5 bases between them. This CDR3 comprises 10 residues. Germline values: CDR1 DFQATT, CDR2 SNEGSKA (reference sequence). CDR3 DNA: TGCAGTGCTATCCGGACTGAAGCTTTCTTT. Translating gives CSAIRTEAFF.

The genes are TRBV5-1 and TRBJ2-7; weak D call: TRBD2 (6 bases). Trimming pared 0 bases from V and 1 base from J, leaving 14 bases between. This CDR3 comprises 16 residues. The germline gives CDR1 SGHRS, CDR2 YFSETQ. CDR3 sequence: CASSLALLAGSYEQYF. The DNA of the CDR3 is TGCGCCAGCAGCTTGGCCCTACTAGCTGGATCCTACGAGCAGTACTTC.

As concerns this clone: The germline gene is not matched at one end of the junction; a read error may be the cause. The same CDR3 is also encoded by other DNA sequences in this sample. This chain uses TRBV11-2 with TRBJ1-1; D is unclear. This CDR3 has 13 amino acids. Per germline, CDR1 SGHAT and CDR2 FQNNGV. DNA of the CDR3: TGTGCCAGCACTGCTGCCGTGAACACTGAGGCTTTCTTT. It specifies CASTAAVNTEAFF.

The chain is built from TRBV14 and TRBJ2-1; D remains unclear. Trimming left V 0 bases short and J 4 bases short, with 4 bases between. The CDR3 has 13 residues. Germline V gene sequence: CDR1 SGHDN, CDR2 FVKESK. CDR3 region: CASSQDRYNEQFF. CDR3 sequence (DNA): TGTGCCAGCAGCCAAGACAGATACAATGAGCAGTTCTTC.